This T cell receptor beta chain derives from a study of blood T cell repertoires in COVID-19. Assay used: immunoSEQ multiplex PCR; TCRdb lists only in-frame clones, some missing. The sample contains fewer than 95,000 clones, roughly nine tenths of which appear only once. There are 13 residues in the CDR3. V gave up 7 bases and J gave up 0 bases; unmatched junction bases: 1. The germline CDR1 and CDR2 sequences are SNHLY and FYNNEI. The sequence came from a man between 50 and 59 years old with acute or convalescent COVID-19. Sample: peripheral blood. V usage is TRBV2 and J usage is TRBJ2-3; 7 nucleotides align to TRBD2. The DNA for the CDR3 is TGTGCCAGCAAAGCGGGGAGCACAGATACGCAGTATTTT. Translation: CASKAGSTDTQYF.